This TCR beta chain was retrieved from a study of control samples from healthy donors and cancer patients (TCRdb year 2020). To prepare the library, the immunoSEQ multiplex PCR assay was applied. TCRdb's version of the immuneACCESS table is confined to in-frame rearrangements and falls short of the full clone set. An unresolved V gene accounts for under half of the shortfall where checked; the remainder is of unknown origin. This sample gives about 51,000 clones in total; over 70% of them show up just once. The ten largest clones take up around a tenth of the sample. As concerns this clone: Its antigen is unknown. No clone much larger than this one lies a single base away; base qualities are absent.

The CDR1 and CDR2 encoded by the germline V gene are SGHDT and YYEEEE. The CDR3 starts with the cysteine, ends with the phenylalanine, and has 12 residues. CDR3 DNA is the only sequence kept; it has 36 bases, read in frame from the first base. V was cut back by 0 bases and J by 5 bases, leaving a gap of 5 bases between them. The sample comprised blood. This receptor was obtained from a man in his sixties or seventies in good health. The rearrangement combines TRBV5-6 with TRBJ1-1; the D gene remains uncertain. The bases are TGTGCCAGCAGCTTGGGGGATACTGAAGCTTTCTTT. The translation is CASSLGDTEAFF.